The 2 T cell receptor beta chains in this list originate from one sample, sequenced in a study of CD4+ T cells in melanoma. Generated by immunoSEQ multiplex PCR, the TCRdb table keeps only in-frame clones and is missing some. The table records some 13,000 clones, around 70% of them present only once. Sequenced input: cells from a culture (not recorded whether cultured in vitro). The receptors derive from a human donor with melanoma.

The chain has TRBV12-5 and TRBJ2-3; D unclear. Germline values: CDR1 LGHNT, CDR2 FRNRAP. Trimming took off 6 bases at V and 6 bases at J, with 10 bases between the two ends. The CDR3 is made up of 12 amino acids. CDR3 bases: TGTGCTAGTGGGACAAGTTGGGATACGCAGTATTTT. Protein product: CASGTSWDTQYF.

V gene TRBV30 combines with J gene TRBJ1-5, with TRBD1 matching 7 bases. The CDR3 is 14 amino acids. Germline CDR1 and CDR2: GTSNPN and SVGIG (reference sequence). The V segment lost 4 bases and the J segment 10 bases; nucleotides outside the gene matches: 13. The CDR3 loop is CAWKTAGGISPQHF. The CDR3 coding sequence is TGTGCCTGGAAGACCGCAGGGGGGATCAGCCCCCAGCATTTT. The whole variable domain, remainder taken from reference TRBV30 and TRBJ1-5, is SQTIHQWPATLVQPVGSPLSLECTVEGTSNPNLYWYRQAAGRGLQLLFYSVGIGQISSEVPQNLSASRPQDRQFILSSKKLLLSDSGFYLCAWKTAGGISPQHFGDGTRLSIL.